This record looks at one TCR beta chain sequence and its context. The source of the sample is a study of blood T cell repertoires in COVID-19. The CDR3 is made up of 15 amino acids. CDR1 is SGHRS and CDR2 is YFSETQ in the germline V gene. Losses at the gene ends were 5 bases for V and 4 bases for J; bases not matched to a gene: 6. Here immunoSEQ multiplex PCR was the method, and the copy in TCRdb shows in-frame clones only, minus some. The data show around 250,000 clones, with roughly 84% seen just once and 1.5% held by the top ten. This sequence was found in a middle-aged woman who had recovered from COVID-19. The sequenced sample was peripheral blood. V and J are TRBV5-1 and TRBJ2-2, with 9 bases fitting TRBD1. The CDR3 sequence is CASRSTGGLTGELFF. The CDR3 region has the DNA TGCGCCAGCAGATCTACAGGGGGCCTCACCGGGGAGCTGTTTTTT.